The next 20 T cell receptor beta chains were all read from a single sample in a study of blood T cells in healthy people across ages. A J-beta primer mix and a sample-barcoded 5' primer were used in a second PCR of roughly 6 to 11 cycles. MiXCR, run by TCRdb on the 5' RACE reads, gives a single entry per CDR3 protein. The table lists more than 750,000 distinct CDR3 sequences, 29% of them singletons. The sample was also linked to a second study, of T cells of mothers and their children.

The sample comprised blood. These receptors were taken from a woman aged 40-49 years in good health.

This chain links TRBV11-2 with TRBJ2-5; 8 nucleotides match TRBD2. The CDR3 loop spans 20 amino acids. CDR1 is SGHAT, CDR2 FQNNGV, per germline. The V segment lost 3 bases and the J segment 3 bases; nucleotides outside the gene matches: 21. CDR3 bases: TGTGCCAGCAGCTTCCCTTGGGATAGCGGGGCGGCCGGGGGAAAAGAGACCCAGTACTTC. Amino acids: CASSFPWDSGAAGGKETQYF.

This clonotype was counted between two and nine times. J is TRBJ2-7 and V is TRBV29-1; D might be TRBD1 (5 bases). The CDR3 is made up of 13 amino acids. V was shortened by 6 bases and J by 7 bases, with 19 bases between the two germline ends. From germline, CDR1 is SQVTM and CDR2 ANQGSEA. Here the CDR3 reads CSVIGATTNEQYF. CDR3 nucleotides: TGCAGCGTAATAGGGGCCACTACCAATGAGCAGTACTTC.

A word on this clonotype: A much larger clone is a single base away; this may be a read error. The rearrangement joins TRBV29-1 to TRBJ2-5, with a tentative D call TRBD2 (6 bases). Trimming removed 3 bases from V and 6 bases from J, with 11 bases in between. Germline CDR1 and CDR2: SQVTM and ANQGSEA. The CDR3 is 12 residues long. The CDR3 bases are TGCAGCGTTGACAATGGGGGGAAGACCCAGTACTTC. Translation gives CSVDNGGKTQYF.

This clonotype occurred many times. This chain joins TRBV29-1 and TRBJ1-2; D remains unclear. The V gene lost 0 bases and the J gene lost 8 bases, with 10 bases spanning the gap. CDR1 is SQVTM and CDR2 is ANQGSEA in the germline V gene. This CDR3 comprises 12 residues. The CDR3 nucleotides are TGCAGCGTTGAAGACTGGTCAACAGGCTACACCTTC. The encoded protein is CSVEDWSTGYTF.

In this sample, this clonotype turned up many times. The chain joins TRBV15 to TRBJ2-6; D ambiguous. The CDR3 covers 15 residues. Germline assignment: CDR1 LNHNV and CDR2 YYDKDF (reference sequence). V lost 6 bases and J lost 0, with 9 bases in between. The CDR3 here is CATRKLSSGANVLTF. In DNA form, the CDR3 reads TGTGCCACCAGAAAACTAAGCTCTGGGGCCAACGTCCTGACTTTC.

This clonotype was seen repeatedly, ten times or more. V and J are TRBV12-3 or TRBV12-4 and TRBJ1-2; D might be TRBD1 (6 bases). This CDR3 is 13 amino acids long. V lost 8 bases and J 4 bases, leaving 14 bases between the germline ends. The CDR3 sequence is CASGTGGPYGYTF. CDR3 DNA sequence: TGTGCCAGCGGTACCGGGGGGCCCTATGGCTACACCTTC.

This clonotype was seen a handful of times. The chain couples TRBV12-3 or TRBV12-4 to TRBJ2-3; either TRBD1 or TRBD2 may supply D (5 bases each). V lost 5 bases and J 5 bases, leaving 11 bases between the germline ends. This CDR3 has 13 residues. CDR3 loop: CASSVGDGDTQYF. DNA of the CDR3: TGTGCCAGCAGTGTCGGGGACGGAGATACGCAGTATTTT.

Comment on this clonotype: This may be a read error, as it is one base from a much larger clone. V gene TRBV20-1 combines with J gene TRBJ2-3; possibly TRBD2 for D (5 bases). CDR1 is DFQATT and CDR2 is SNEGSKA in the germline V gene (reference sequence). This CDR3 is built from 14 residues. V was clipped by 6 bases and J by 2 bases, with 15 bases between them. The CDR3 here is CSATTDGITDTQYF. CDR3 sequence (DNA): TGCAGTGCCACGACGGACGGGATCACAGATACGCAGTATTTT.

This clonotype was observed at least ten times. The V call is TRBV7-2, the J call TRBJ2-7; D ambiguous. Germline V CDR1 and CDR2: SGHTA, FQGNSA. Trimming took 0 bases from V and 12 from J, leaving 15 bases between them. This CDR3 contains 13 residues. The CDR3 DNA reads TGTGCCAGCAGCTTAGCACGCGAGGCTTCGAGGTACTTC. Amino acid sequence: CASSLAREASRYF. Together with reference TRBV7-2 and TRBJ2-7, the CDR3 gives the full variable domain: GAGVSQSPSNKVTEKGKDVELRCDPISGHTALYWYRQSLGQGLEFLIYFQGNSAPDKSGLPSDRFSAERTGGSVSTLTIQRTQQEDSAVYLCASSLAREASRYFGPGTRLTVT.

On this clonotype itself: An end of the junction does not agree with germline; a read error may underlie this. V gene TRBV20-1 combines with J gene TRBJ1-6; 8 bases are shared with TRBD1. The CDR3 has 15 residues. Germline V gene lookup returns CDR1 DFQATT and CDR2 SNEGSKA (reference sequence). The CDR3, as DNA: TGCAGTGCACGCGCCTCGACAGGGGCTTTGACACCCCCCCACTTT. Protein: CSARASTGALTPPHF.

This clonotype was observed a handful of times. The chain carries TRBV4-1 and TRBJ2-4; D might be TRBD1 (5 bases). V was clipped by 0 bases and J by 15 bases, with 15 bases between them. CDR1 and CDR2 from the germline V gene are MGHRA and YSYEKL. The CDR3 sequence is 13 residues long. In nucleotides, the CDR3 is TGCGCCAGCAGCCAAGATGAAAGGGGCCAGGGGTACTTC. This sequence encodes CASSQDERGQGYF.

In its sample, this clonotype was seen a few times. This sequence joins TRBV6-5 and TRBJ1-5; TRBD1 agrees at 9 bases. The CDR3 runs 17 residues. Trimming took 4 bases from V and 1 from J; bases not matched to a gene: 8. Germline CDR1 is MNHEY and CDR2 is SVGAGI. This CDR3 is CASSLPAGTGSNQPQHF. DNA of the CDR3: TGTGCCAGCAGTTTACCGGCTGGGACAGGGAGCAATCAGCCCCAGCATTTT.

With respect to this clonotype: With a much larger clone just one base away, this may be a read error. The rearrangement joins TRBV12-3 or TRBV12-4 to TRBJ2-4, with 7 bases aligning to TRBD1. TRBJ2-7 matches the DNA end more closely, so the J call is doubtful. The CDR3 has 15 amino acids. CDR3 sequence (DNA): TGTGCCAGCAGGCCCGACGGGACAGTCTTCTACGAGCAGTACTTC. Residues: CASRPDGTVFYEQYF.

The V and J genes are TRBV12-3 or TRBV12-4 and TRBJ2-5, with 10 bases aligning to TRBD2. The CDR3 runs 15 residues. Trimming took 6 bases from V and 0 from J; bases not matched to a gene: 4. The CDR3 bases are TGTGCCAGCAGAACTAGCGGGGCGTACCAAGAGACCCAGTACTTC. This translates into CASRTSGAYQETQYF.

This clonotype was detected many times. The chain uses TRBV29-1 and TRBJ2-7; 8 bases map to TRBD1. V trimming: 5 bases; J trimming: 11 bases; junction bases outside the gene matches: 5. Germline V gene data show CDR1 as SQVTM and CDR2 as ANQGSEA. The CDR3 covers 10 residues. The CDR3 DNA follows: TGCAGCGTTAAGGACAGGGCCGAGTACTTC. This encodes CSVKDRAEYF.

This clonotype was picked up many times. The chain has TRBV7-2 and TRBJ2-5, with 10 bases lining up with TRBD2. V lost 1 base and J lost 4; bases outside the gene matches: 6. Per the germline V gene, CDR1 is SGHTA and CDR2 is FQGNSA. This CDR3 comprises 16 residues. CDR3 bases: TGTGCCAGCAGCTTAGGGGCTTCTAGCGGGGGAGAGACCCAGTACTTC. Its translation: CASSLGASSGGETQYF.

This clonotype was seen only a few times. The rearrangement links TRBV15 to TRBJ2-5, with 11 bases identical to TRBD2. Germline CDR1 is LNHNV and CDR2 is YYDKDF (reference sequence). CDR3 length: 14 amino acids. The ends lost 5 bases at V and 2 bases at J; junction bases unmatched: 1. The CDR3 loop is CATSRLAGQETQYF. The CDR3 region has the DNA TGTGCCACCAGCCGACTAGCGGGGCAAGAGACCCAGTACTTC.

Only a few counts were recorded for this clonotype. V and J are TRBV25-1 and TRBJ2-7; D is possibly TRBD1 (6 bases). V was shortened by 4 bases and J by 2 bases, with 9 bases between the two germline ends. The CDR3 totals 13 residues. In germline, CDR1 is MGHDK, CDR2 SYGVNS. The CDR3 nucleotides read TGTGCCAGCAGTGCCCGACAGGCCTACGAGCAGTACTTC. As protein: CASSARQAYEQYF.

This clonotype was detected only once. This chain uses TRBV7-2 with TRBJ2-3; D perhaps matches TRBD2 (5 bases). Germline CDR1 is SGHTA and CDR2 is FQGNSA. The V end was cut by 5 bases, the J end by 1 base, with 16 bases between. The CDR3 extends over 16 amino acids. The CDR3 here is CASSPTLRTGTDTQYF. The CDR3 coding sequence is TGTGCCAGCAGCCCGACGCTGAGGACTGGCACAGATACGCAGTATTTT.

This clonotype was detected many times. The chain links TRBV28 to TRBJ2-3; 7 nucleotides match TRBD2. The V and J ends lost 6 bases and 1 base, in that order; junction bases with no gene match: 4. Looked up from germline, CDR1 is MDHEN and CDR2 is SYDVKM. The CDR3 extends over 14 amino acids. DNA for the CDR3: TGTGCCAGCAGCCGACGGGGGGGCACAGATACGCAGTATTTT. It specifies CASSRRGGTDTQYF.